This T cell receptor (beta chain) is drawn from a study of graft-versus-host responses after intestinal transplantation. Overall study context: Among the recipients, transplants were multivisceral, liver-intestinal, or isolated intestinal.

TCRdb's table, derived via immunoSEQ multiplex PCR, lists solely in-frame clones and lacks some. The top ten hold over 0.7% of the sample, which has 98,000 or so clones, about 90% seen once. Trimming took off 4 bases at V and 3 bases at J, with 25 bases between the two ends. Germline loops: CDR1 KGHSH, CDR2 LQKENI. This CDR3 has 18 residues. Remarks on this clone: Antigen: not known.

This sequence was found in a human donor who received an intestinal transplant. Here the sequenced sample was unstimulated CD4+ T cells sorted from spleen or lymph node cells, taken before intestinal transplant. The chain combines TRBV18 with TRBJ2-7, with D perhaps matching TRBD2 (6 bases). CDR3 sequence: CASSLIPEIVGGGYEQYF. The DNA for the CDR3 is TGTGCCAGCTCACTCATCCCGGAAATAGTGGGAGGCGGCTACGAGCAGTACTTC.